The 2 T cell receptor beta chains below were found in one sample sequenced in a study of CD8+ T cells in alopecia areata. TCR sequencing used cDNA made by reverse transcription of extracted RNA. Assay: immunoSEQ multiplex PCR; the TCRdb copy retains only in-frame clones and omits some. Among more than 90,000 clones listed, around two fifths were seen once. The specimen sequenced was CD4+ T cells sorted from blood. The receptor source for this set is a human donor with alopecia areata.

This clone appeared a few times. The chain uses TRBV19 and TRBJ1-5; D is perhaps TRBD1 (5 bases). Germline V gives CDR1 LNHDA, CDR2 SQIVND (reference sequence). The CDR3 has 15 amino acids. V lost 7 bases, J lost 4 bases, and 17 bases lay in between. CDR3 coding DNA: TGTGCCAGTACCACCGGGACCGCGAAAAATCAGCCCCAGCATTTT. This codes for CASTTGTAKNQPQHF.

The chain has TRBV2 and TRBJ1-1; perhaps TRBD1 as D (6 bases). Deletions cut 6 bases from V and 7 bases from J, with 15 bases between. The CDR3 is 13 amino acids. Germline CDR1 SNHLY, CDR2 FYNNEI. This CDR3 is CASRPGTTIEAFF. In DNA form, the CDR3 reads TGTGCCAGCAGACCCGGGACAACGATTGAAGCTTTCTTT.